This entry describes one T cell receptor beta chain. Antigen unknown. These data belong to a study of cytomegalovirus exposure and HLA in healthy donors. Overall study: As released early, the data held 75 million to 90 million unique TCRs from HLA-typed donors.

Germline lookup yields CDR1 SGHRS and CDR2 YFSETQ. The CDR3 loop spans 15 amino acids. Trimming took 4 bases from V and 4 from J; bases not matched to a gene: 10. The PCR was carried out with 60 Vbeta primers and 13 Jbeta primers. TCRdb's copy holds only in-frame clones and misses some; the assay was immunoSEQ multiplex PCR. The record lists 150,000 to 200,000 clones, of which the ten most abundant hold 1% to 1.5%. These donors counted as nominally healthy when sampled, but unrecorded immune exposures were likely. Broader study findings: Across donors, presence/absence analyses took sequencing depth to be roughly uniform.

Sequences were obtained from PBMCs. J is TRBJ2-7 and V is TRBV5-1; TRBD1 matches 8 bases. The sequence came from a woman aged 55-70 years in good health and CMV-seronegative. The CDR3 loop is CASSRGQGARYEQYF. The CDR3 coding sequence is TGCGCCAGCAGCAGAGGGCAGGGGGCGCGATACGAGCAGTACTTC.